This entry lists 18 T cell receptor beta chains sequenced from one sample in a study of OX40 agonist ivuxolimab in advanced cancers. Some clones are missing from TCRdb's copy, which holds only in-frame ones; the method was immunoSEQ multiplex PCR. The table records tens of thousands of clones, about 90% of them present only once. Sequenced here: CD4+ or CD8+ T cells sorted from blood, sampled in a trial of the OX40 agonist ivuxolimab. The receptors stem from an adult with an advanced solid tumor such as melanoma, head and neck, liver or kidney cancer.

The chain employs TRBV27 and TRBJ2-3; D unresolved. The germline V gene has CDR1 MNHEY and CDR2 SMNVEV (reference sequence). Trimming pared 7 bases from V and 0 bases from J, leaving 14 bases between. This CDR3 region has 15 residues. CDR3 residues: CASTVYGGSTDTQYF. CDR3 DNA sequence: TGTGCCAGCACTGTTTATGGTGGGAGCACAGATACGCAGTATTTT.

V usage is TRBV27 and J usage is TRBJ2-3, with 10 bases lining up with TRBD2. Germline V lookup: CDR1 MNHEY, CDR2 SMNVEV (reference sequence). The CDR3 is 15 residues long. Trimming cost V 6 bases and J 0 bases; bases outside gene matches: 3. The CDR3 DNA reads TGTGCCAGCAGGTGGACTAGCGGAAGCACAGATACGCAGTATTTT. Translation: CASRWTSGSTDTQYF.

The rearrangement uses TRBV7-2 and TRBJ2-7, with D uncertain. The V gene's germline CDR1 is SGHTA and CDR2 FQGNSA. V lost 0 bases and J lost 5, with 8 bases in between. This CDR3 contains 13 residues. The CDR3 bases are TGTGCCAGCAGCTTAGCCGCAAACAACGAGCAGTACTTC. It encodes CASSLAANNEQYF.

V and J are TRBV5-1 and TRBJ2-7, with 11 bases matching TRBD1. The J segment lost 4 bases and the V segment lost 0 bases, leaving 6 bases of the junction unmatched. The CDR3 has 16 residues. Germline values: CDR1 SGHRS, CDR2 YFSETQ. The CDR3 nucleotides read TGCGCCAGCAGCTTGGGTTCCCGGGACAGGGGGTACGAGCAGTACTTC. This gives the protein CASSLGSRDRGYEQYF.

This chain connects TRBV5-4 to TRBJ1-1; no clear D. V lost 0 bases and J 1 base, leaving 13 bases between the germline ends. This CDR3 comprises 16 residues. CDR1 is SGHNT, CDR2 YYREEE, per germline (reference sequence). CDR3 in DNA: TGTGCCAGCAGCTTGGGGCCTGGCGGAGAGAACACTGAAGCTTTCTTT. Translation gives CASSLGPGGENTEAFF. The variable domain in full, completed from reference TRBV5-4 and TRBJ1-1, reads ETGVTQSPTHLIKTRGQQVTLRCSSQSGHNTVSWYQQALGQGPQFIFQYYREEENGRGNFPPRFSGLQFPNYSSELNVNALELDDSALYLCASSLGPGGENTEAFFGQGTRLTVV.

The chain recombines TRBV7-9 with TRBJ1-6, with 9 nucleotides matching TRBD1. J gave up 7 bases and V 5 bases, and 18 bases lay outside the gene matches. In germline, CDR1 is SEHNR, CDR2 FQNEAQ (reference sequence). The CDR3 totals 19 residues. The CDR3 coding sequence is TGTGCCAGCAGCCAGACCCGGGACAGGGCATACCCGTGGAATTCACCCCTCCACTTT. Protein: CASSQTRDRAYPWNSPLHF.

The chain links TRBV7-9 to TRBJ2-5, with 7 bases lining up with TRBD2. Per germline, CDR1 SEHNR and CDR2 FQNEAQ (reference sequence). With V trimmed by 1 base and J by 5 bases, 19 bases remained unmatched. The CDR3 has 19 amino acids. CDR3: CASSLGWEEGLPNRETQYF. CDR3 DNA: TGTGCCAGCAGCTTAGGGTGGGAAGAGGGACTACCCAACCGGGAGACCCAGTACTTC.

The chain couples TRBV9 to TRBJ2-3; D possibly corresponds to TRBD2 (5 bases). CDR3 length equals 15 residues. Trimming removed 0 bases from V and 6 bases from J, with 14 bases in between. CDR1 is SGDLS, CDR2 YYNGEE, per germline. The CDR3 DNA sequence: TGTGCCAGCAGCGTAGACGGGGTTCTATCGGATACGCAGTATTTT. It encodes CASSVDGVLSDTQYF. The variable domain in full, with the rest retrieved from reference TRBV9 and TRBJ2-3, is DSGVTQTPKHLITATGQRVTLRCSPRSGDLSVYWYQQSLDQGLQFLIQYYNGEERAKGNILERFSAQQFPDLHSELNLSSLELGDSALYFCASSVDGVLSDTQYFGPGTRLTVL.

This sequence joins TRBV4-3 and TRBJ1-3; possible D gene TRBD1, 6 bases. The germline gives CDR1 LGHNA, CDR2 YSLEER. Between the trimmed V and J ends, which lost 1 base and 4 bases, there was a span of 11 bases. The length of the CDR3 is 15 residues. The CDR3 region is CASSQGGAAGNTIYF. The CDR3 DNA follows: TGCGCCAGCAGCCAAGGGGGGGCGGCGGGAAACACCATATATTTT.

The CDR3 DNA reads as TGTGCCAGCAGCTTAGAAGAGGGGGGGACCGGAGATACGCAGTATTTT. Protein product: CASSLEEGGTGDTQYF. The rearrangement links TRBV7-6 to TRBJ2-3, with D maybe TRBD2 (7 bases). In germline, CDR1 is SGHVS, CDR2 FNYEAQ. The germline V and J ends were trimmed by 1 base and 5 bases, with 16 bases remaining between them. This CDR3 comprises 16 residues.

V and J are TRBV27 and TRBJ2-7; D is possibly TRBD2 (5 bases). Germline lookup yields CDR1 MNHEY and CDR2 SMNVEV (reference sequence). The V gene lost 8 bases and the J gene lost 4 bases, with 15 bases spanning the gap. This CDR3 comprises 13 residues. CDR3: CASSPGRAYEQYF. CDR3 DNA: TGTGCCAGCTCGCCGGGGAGAGCTTACGAGCAGTACTTC.

This clone came up a few times. CDR3 nucleotides: TGTGCCAGCAGCTTGATGTTGAACGAGCAGTACTTC. Protein product: CASSLMLNEQYF. This chain uses TRBV5-6 with TRBJ2-7; the D is unclear. Trimming removed 1 base from V and 5 bases from J, with 7 bases in between. CDR3 length: 12 residues. The germline V gene encodes CDR1 SGHDT and CDR2 YYEEEE.

The chain links TRBV18 to TRBJ2-3; D call uncertain. Trimming shortened V by 4 bases and J by 6 bases, and 17 bases separated the two germline ends. This CDR3 is built from 15 residues. The germline V gene has CDR1 KGHSH and CDR2 LQKENI. CDR3 in amino acids: CASSQKIPSRDTQYF. In nucleotides, the CDR3 is TGTGCCAGCTCACAAAAGATCCCTTCACGGGATACGCAGTATTTT.

This clone was observed a handful of times. The gene calls are TRBV19 and TRBJ2-1; D is unresolved. Germline CDR1 LNHDA, CDR2 SQIVND (reference sequence). CDR3 size: 11 residues. Trimming took off 7 bases at V and 3 bases at J, with 4 bases between the two ends. The CDR3 here is CASNHYNEQFF. CDR3 nucleotides: TGTGCCAGTAACCACTACAATGAGCAGTTCTTC.

The CDR3 sequence: CASSSTDLNTEAFF. For the CDR3, the DNA is TGTGCCAGCAGCTCGACAGACTTGAACACTGAAGCTTTCTTT. This rearrangement joins TRBV7-9 to TRBJ1-1; D perhaps matches TRBD1 (5 bases). The CDR3 sequence is 14 residues long. V was trimmed by 4 bases and J by 0 bases, leaving 9 bases between them. Germline V gene sequence: CDR1 SEHNR, CDR2 FQNEAQ (reference sequence).

V gene TRBV13 combines with J gene TRBJ2-1; tentatively, D is TRBD2 (5 bases). Looked up from germline, CDR1 is PRHDT and CDR2 is FYEKMQ (reference sequence). This CDR3 is built from 13 residues. The germline V and J ends were trimmed by 5 bases and 5 bases, with 10 bases remaining between them. The CDR3 here is CASSLGDNNEQFF. As DNA, the CDR3 is TGTGCCAGCAGCCTCGGGGATAACAATGAGCAGTTCTTC. The complete variable domain, with remaining parts taken from reference TRBV13 and TRBJ2-1, reads AAGVIQSPRHLIKEKRETATLKCYPIPRHDTVYWYQQGPGQDPQFLISFYEKMQSDKGSIPDRFSAQQFSDYHSELNMSSLELGDSALYFCASSLGDNNEQFFGPGTRLTVL.

CDR3 sequence (DNA): TGTGCCAGCAGCTTCGACAGGGACAACTATGGCTACACCTTC. Amino acids: CASSFDRDNYGYTF. The chain couples TRBV5-4 to TRBJ1-2; TRBD1 agrees at 7 bases. V was clipped by 2 bases and J by 2 bases; unmatched bases: 3. This CDR3 spans 14 amino acids. CDR1 and CDR2 (germline): SGHNT, YYREEE (reference sequence).

The chain uses TRBV4-3 and TRBJ1-4, with 9 bases fitting TRBD1. V shed 1 base, J shed 8 bases, and the junction held 8 bases outside the gene matches. The CDR3 has 16 amino acids. Germline-derived CDR1 and CDR2 are LGHNA and YSLEER. CDR3 residues: CASSQALQGAEEKLFF. DNA for the CDR3: TGCGCCAGCAGCCAAGCATTACAGGGGGCGGAGGAAAAACTGTTTTTT.